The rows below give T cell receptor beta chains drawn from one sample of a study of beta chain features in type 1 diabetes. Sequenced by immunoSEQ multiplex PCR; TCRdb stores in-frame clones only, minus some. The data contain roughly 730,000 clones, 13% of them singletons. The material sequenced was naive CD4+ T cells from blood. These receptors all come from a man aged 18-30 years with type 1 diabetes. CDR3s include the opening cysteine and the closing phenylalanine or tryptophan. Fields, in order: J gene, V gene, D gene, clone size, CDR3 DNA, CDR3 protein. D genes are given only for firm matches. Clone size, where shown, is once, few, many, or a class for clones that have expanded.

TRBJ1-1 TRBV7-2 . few TGTGCCAGCAGCTTAGCGAGGGCGGGCACTGAAGCTTTCTTT CASSLARAGTEAFF
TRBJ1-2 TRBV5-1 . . TGCGCCAGCAGCAGGGAACAGGGACCCTATGGCTACACCTTC CASSREQGPYGYTF
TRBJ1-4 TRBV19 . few TGTGCCAGTAGTCTGAGGACGTCTGATGAAAAACTGTTTTTT CASSLRTSDEKLFF
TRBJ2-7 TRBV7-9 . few TGTGCCAGCAGCTCCGGAGGGCGCGACGAGCAGTACTTC CASSSGGRDEQYF
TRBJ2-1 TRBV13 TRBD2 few TGTGCCAGCGTTTGGACTAGCGGGGGAAGCTCCTACAATGAGCAGTTCTTC CASVWTSGGSSYNEQFF
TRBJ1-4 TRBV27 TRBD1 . TGTGCCAGCAGTTCGACCCGGACAGGGGGGGAGGAAAAACTGTTTTTT CASSSTRTGGEEKLFF
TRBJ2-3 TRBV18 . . TGTGCCAGCTCACCCCGACCGCACACAGATACGCAGTATTTT CASSPRPHTDTQYF
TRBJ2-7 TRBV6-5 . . TGTGCCAGCAGTTACTCTGGTGCCGCCGGGGCTCACGAGCAGTACTTC CASSYSGAAGAHEQYF
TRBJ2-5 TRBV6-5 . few TGTGCCAGCAGTTTGCAACGGACGCAAGAGACCCAGTACTTC CASSLQRTQETQYF
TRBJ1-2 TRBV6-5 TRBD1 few TGTGCCAGCAGACCACAGGGGGCGAAATATGGCTACACCTTC CASRPQGAKYGYTF
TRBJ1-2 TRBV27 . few TGTGCCAGCAGTTTCGGTCAGGGGTTGTTTGGCTACACCTTC CASSFGQGLFGYTF
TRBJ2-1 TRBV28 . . TGTGCCAGCAGGGCTAACAATGAGCAGTTCTTC CASRANNEQFF
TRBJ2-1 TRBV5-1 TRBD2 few TGCGCCAGCAGCTTTAGCGGGGGATCGGATAATGAGCAGTTCTTC CASSFSGGSDNEQFF
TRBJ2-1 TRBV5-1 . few TGCGCCAGCAGCTTGATCGGCAATGAGCAGTTCTTC CASSLIGNEQFF
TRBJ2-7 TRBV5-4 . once TGTGCCAGCAGCTTGAGGATCGTCAGCAGCTCCTACGAGCAGTACTTC CASSLRIVSSSYEQYF
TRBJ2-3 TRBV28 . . TGTGCCAGCAGTTCACAGGGAGTAAGCACAGATACGCAGTATTTT CASSSQGVSTDTQYF
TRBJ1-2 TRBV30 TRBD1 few TGTGCCTGGAGTGCACAGGGGGCGGTTGGCTACACCTTC CAWSAQGAVGYTF
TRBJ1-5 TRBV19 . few TGTGCCAGTAGCGGACCTCTCGGGCAGCCCCAGCATTTT CASSGPLGQPQHF
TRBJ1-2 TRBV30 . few TGTGCCTGGATCCCGCTCCCGGGGGGCTATGGCTACACCTTC CAWIPLPGGYGYTF
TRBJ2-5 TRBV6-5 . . TGTGCCAGCAGTTACTCTGGGATAGGTCAAGAGACCCAGTACTTC CASSYSGIGQETQYF
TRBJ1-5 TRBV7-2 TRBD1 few TGTGCCAGCAGCGTCTCCGGGACAGGGGGCAATCAGCCCCAGCATTTT CASSVSGTGGNQPQHF
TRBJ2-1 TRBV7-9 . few TGTGCCAGCAGCTCCCCGGGGGCTAGCTCCTTGTTGAATGAGCAGTTCTTC CASSSPGASSLLNEQFF